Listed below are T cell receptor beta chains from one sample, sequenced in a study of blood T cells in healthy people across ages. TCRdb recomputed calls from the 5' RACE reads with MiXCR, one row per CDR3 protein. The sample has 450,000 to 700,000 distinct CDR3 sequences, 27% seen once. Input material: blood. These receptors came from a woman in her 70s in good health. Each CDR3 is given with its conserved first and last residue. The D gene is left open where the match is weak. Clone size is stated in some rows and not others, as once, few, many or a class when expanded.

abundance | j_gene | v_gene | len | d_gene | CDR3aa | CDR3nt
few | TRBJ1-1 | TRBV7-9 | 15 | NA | CASSLAEGVYTEAFF | TGTGCCAGCAGCTTAGCGGAGGGTGTCTACACTGAAGCTTTCTTT
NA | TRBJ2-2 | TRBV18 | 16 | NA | CASSPPPGQKAGELFF | TGTGCCAGCTCACCACCTCCCGGGCAGAAGGCCGGGGAGCTGTTTTTT
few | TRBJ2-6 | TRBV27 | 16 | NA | CASSLSGGSGANVLTF | TGTGCCAGCAGTTTATCCGGCGGGTCTGGGGCCAACGTCCTGACTTTC
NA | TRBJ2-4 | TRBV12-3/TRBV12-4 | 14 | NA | CASRPELAKNIQYF | TGTGCCAGCAGGCCGGAACTAGCCAAAAACATTCAGTACTTC
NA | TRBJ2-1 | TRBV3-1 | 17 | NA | CASSQVPGLPLGNEQFF | TGTGCCAGCAGCCAAGTTCCGGGACTCCCTTTAGGCAATGAGCAGTTCTTC
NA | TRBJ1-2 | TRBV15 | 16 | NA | CATSRDPLSGGDGYTF | TGTGCCACCAGCAGAGACCCACTCTCTGGGGGCGATGGCTACACCTTC
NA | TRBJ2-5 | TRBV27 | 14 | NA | CASSHDGPEETQYF | TGTGCCAGCAGCCACGATGGTCCTGAAGAGACCCAGTACTTC
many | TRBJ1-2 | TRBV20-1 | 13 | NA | CSARLGTNYGYTF | TGCAGTGCTAGATTAGGGACTAACTATGGCTACACCTTC
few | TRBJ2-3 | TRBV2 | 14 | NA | CASSTSLSTDTQYF | TGTGCCAGCTCAACTAGTTTATCCACCGATACGCAGTATTTT
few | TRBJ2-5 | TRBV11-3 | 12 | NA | CASSPGKETQYF | TGTGCCAGCAGCCCAGGGAAAGAGACCCAGTACTTC
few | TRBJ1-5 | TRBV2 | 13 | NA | CASSEEASGPQHF | TGTGCCAGCAGTGAAGAGGCGTCTGGGCCCCAGCATTTT
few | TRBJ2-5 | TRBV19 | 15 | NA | CASSIWAAAEETQYF | TGTGCCAGTAGTATTTGGGCCGCGGCCGAGGAGACCCAGTACTTC
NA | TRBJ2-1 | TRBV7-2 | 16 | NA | CASSSSVRKEGHEQFF | TGTGCCAGCAGCTCTAGTGTCAGGAAGGAAGGCCATGAGCAGTTCTTC
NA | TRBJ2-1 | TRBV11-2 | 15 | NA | CASSEIISGVNEQFF | TGTGCCAGCAGCGAGATTATTTCAGGGGTCAATGAGCAGTTCTTC
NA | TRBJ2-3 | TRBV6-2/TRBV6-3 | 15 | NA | CASSYLGVPTDTQYF | TGTGCCAGCAGTTACTTAGGGGTCCCCACAGATACGCAGTATTTT
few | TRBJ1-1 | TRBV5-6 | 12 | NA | CASSSRRAQAFF | TGTGCCAGCAGCTCCCGGAGGGCCCAAGCTTTCTTT
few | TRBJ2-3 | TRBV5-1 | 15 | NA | CASSEPLPSTDTQYF | TGCGCCAGCAGCGAACCCCTTCCTAGCACAGATACGCAGTATTTT
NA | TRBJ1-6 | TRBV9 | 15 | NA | CASSVATGTNSPLHF | TGTGCCAGCAGCGTAGCTACAGGGACTAATTCACCCCTCCACTTT
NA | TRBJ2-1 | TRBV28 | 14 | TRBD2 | CASLTPGLAGSQFF | TGTGCCAGCCTAACCCCGGGACTAGCGGGATCGCAGTTCTTC
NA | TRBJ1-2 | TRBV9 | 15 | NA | CASSADLGRTYGYTF | TGTGCCAGCAGCGCCGACCTAGGCCGTACCTATGGCTACACCTTC
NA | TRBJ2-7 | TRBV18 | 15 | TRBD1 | CASSLRGDRVGEQYF | TGTGCCAGCTCACTAAGGGGGGACAGGGTCGGCGAGCAGTACTTC
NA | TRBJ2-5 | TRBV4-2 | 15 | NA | CASSQVASGQETQYF | TGTGCCAGCAGCCAAGTAGCGAGCGGCCAAGAGACCCAGTACTTC
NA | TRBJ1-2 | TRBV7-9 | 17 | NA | CASSLELGLTTNYGYTF | TGTGCCAGCAGCTTAGAACTCGGACTGACTACTAACTATGGCTACACCTTC
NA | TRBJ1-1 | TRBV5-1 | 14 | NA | CASSADSGNTEAFF | TGCGCCAGCAGCGCAGACAGCGGGAACACTGAAGCTTTCTTT
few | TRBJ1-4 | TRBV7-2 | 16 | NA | CASSRVYRAGGEKLFF | TGTGCCAGCAGCCGGGTTTACAGGGCAGGCGGAGAAAAACTGTTTTTT
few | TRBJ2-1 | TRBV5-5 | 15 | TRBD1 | CASSPGQGARGEQFF | TGTGCCAGCAGCCCGGGACAGGGGGCGCGTGGTGAGCAGTTCTTC
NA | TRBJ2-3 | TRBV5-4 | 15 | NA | CASSSPQGRVDTQYF | TGTGCCAGCAGCTCGCCGCAGGGGAGGGTAGATACGCAGTATTTT
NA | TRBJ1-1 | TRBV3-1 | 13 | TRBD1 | CASSLGTVLEAFF | TGTGCCAGCAGCCTGGGGACAGTCCTTGAAGCTTTCTTT
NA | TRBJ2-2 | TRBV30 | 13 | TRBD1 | CASHRGQGGELFF | TGTGCCTCACACAGGGGGCAAGGCGGGGAGCTGTTTTTT
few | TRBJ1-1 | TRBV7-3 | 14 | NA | CASSLSTGNTEAFF | TGTGCCAGCAGCTTAAGTACGGGGAACACTGAAGCTTTCTTT
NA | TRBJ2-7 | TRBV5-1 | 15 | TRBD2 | CASTSSQRGAYEQYF | TGCGCCAGCACCTCGAGTCAGCGGGGAGCCTACGAGCAGTACTTC
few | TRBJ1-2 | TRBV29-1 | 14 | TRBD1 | CSVEFQTGSYGYTF | TGCAGCGTGGAGTTTCAGACAGGGAGTTATGGCTACACCTTC
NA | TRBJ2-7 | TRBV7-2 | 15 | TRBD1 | CASSLGTGQSYEQYF | TGTGCCAGCAGCTTAGGGACAGGGCAGTCCTACGAGCAGTACTTC
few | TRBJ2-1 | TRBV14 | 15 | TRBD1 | CASSEQGIPYNEQFF | TGTGCCAGCAGCGAACAGGGGATACCCTACAATGAGCAGTTCTTC
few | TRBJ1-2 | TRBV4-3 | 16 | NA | CASSQDPGTANYGYTF | TGCGCCAGCAGCCAAGATCCCGGAACAGCTAACTATGGCTACACCTTC
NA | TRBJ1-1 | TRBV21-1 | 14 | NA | CASSTGTGNTEAFF | TGCGCCAGCAGCACCGGGACAGGGAACACTGAAGCTTTCTTT
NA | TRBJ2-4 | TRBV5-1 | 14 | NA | CASSFDLTRDIQYF | TGCGCCAGCAGCTTTGACTTAACCAGGGACATTCAGTACTTC
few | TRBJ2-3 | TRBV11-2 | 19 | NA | CTSSLAGTQHHFSTDTQYF | TGTACCAGCAGCTTAGCCGGGACCCAGCACCATTTTAGCACAGATACGCAGTATTTT
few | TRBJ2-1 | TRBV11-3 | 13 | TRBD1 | CASGTGGSNEQFF | TGTGCCAGCGGGACAGGGGGCTCTAATGAGCAGTTCTTC
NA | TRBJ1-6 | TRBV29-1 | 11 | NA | CSVGEDSPLHF | TGCAGCGTTGGGGAAGATTCACCCCTCCACTTT
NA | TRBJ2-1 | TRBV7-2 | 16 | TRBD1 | CASSPQGTGRGVEQFF | TGTGCCAGCAGCCCGCAAGGGACAGGGAGAGGGGTTGAGCAGTTCTTC
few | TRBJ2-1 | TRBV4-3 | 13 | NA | CASSQGRYNEQLF | TGCGCCAGCAGCCAAGGACGGTACAATGAGCAGCTCTTC
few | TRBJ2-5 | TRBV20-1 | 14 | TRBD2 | CSVSTSGGLGTQYF | TGCAGTGTCTCGACTAGCGGGGGGCTTGGGACCCAGTACTTC
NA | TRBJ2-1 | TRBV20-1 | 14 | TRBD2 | CSASLAGDYNEQFF | TGCAGTGCTTCCCTAGCGGGGGACTACAATGAGCAGTTCTTC
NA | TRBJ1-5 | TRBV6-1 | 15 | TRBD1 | CASRGTGGNNQPQHF | TGTGCCAGCAGAGGGACAGGGGGCAACAATCAGCCCCAGCATTTT
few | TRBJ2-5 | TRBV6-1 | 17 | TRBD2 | CASSPRLAGGPQETQYF | TGTGCCAGCAGTCCAAGACTAGCGGGGGGCCCCCAAGAGACCCAGTACTTC
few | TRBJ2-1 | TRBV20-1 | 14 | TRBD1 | CSARDRTGHNEQFF | TGCAGTGCTAGAGATAGGACAGGCCACAATGAGCAGTTCTTC
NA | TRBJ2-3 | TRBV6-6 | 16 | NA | CASSRRLGVSTDTQYF | TGTGCCAGCAGCCGGCGGTTGGGTGTTAGCACAGATACGCAGTATTTT
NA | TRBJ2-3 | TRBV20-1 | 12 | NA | CSARDTWYTQYF | TGCAGTGCTAGAGACACCTGGTATACGCAGTATTTT
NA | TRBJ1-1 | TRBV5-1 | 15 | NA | CASSEGWGKVAEAFF | TGCGCCAGCAGCGAAGGATGGGGGAAAGTGGCTGAAGCTTTCTTT
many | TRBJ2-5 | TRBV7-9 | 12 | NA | CASSLSSETQYF | TGTGCCAGCAGCTTATCCTCGGAGACCCAGTACTTC